This record looks at one TCR beta chain sequence and its context. This clone came up once. Its target antigen remains unknown. No per-base quality is available; no much larger clone lies one base away. Using the deep immunoSEQ assay, TCR CDR3 regions were amplified from genomic DNA by multiplex PCR. For each cell subset, the extracted genomic DNA was distributed evenly across all wells of several immunoSEQ 96-well plates, and each plate served as one replicate. Each replicate PCR for sorted subsets received about 220 ng genomic DNA, equal to about 30,000 T cell genomes. Purified libraries were measured with a Qubit 3.0 fluorometer, size-checked on a Bioanalyzer 2100, and measured again with the KAPA Library Quantification kit. Every immunoSEQ 96-well plate was sequenced on a separate single-read 150-cycle Illumina NextSeq 550 flow cell. For the original study's pipeline: Because the immunoSEQ output included only junctional sequences and no quality scores, the filtering could not be the same as the filtering used for full-length reads. Sequences were annotated with PyIR, a Python wrapper for IgBLAST v1.9, using IMGT germline references to assign V/J genes and CDR3. Reads were filtered out if the reads had weak V/J assignments (E-value above 1e-6), no CDR3, stop codons, out-of-frame junctions, or ambiguous translated residues. A V3J clonotype was defined by an identical inferred V gene, J gene, and CDR3 amino acid sequence. Percentage overlap between repertoires was calculated by dividing the number of shared unique clonotypes by the size of the smaller repertoire. Repertoire richness was assessed with RTK rarefaction, the Chao1 estimator, and Recon v2.1 estimates of unobserved clonotypes. For all TCRbeta clonotypes obtained by the gDNA method from a few donors, generation probabilities were computed with OLGA. The clones in this table, taken by TCRdb from immuneACCESS, are in-frame only. Not every clone is retained; where verified, under half of the shortfall comes from an unresolved V gene, and the cause of the rest is unknown. V and J calls and clone size come straight from that table; D and trimming were deduced from the DNA. The sample yields approximately 530,000 clones; approximately 94% were counted once. The biggest ten clones account for about 0.068% of the sample.

This sample was taken from a study of shared clonotypes between healthy human individuals (dated by TCRdb to the early 2020s). Notes on the research overall: A couple of women and a few men aged 18 to 49 years were included in the cohort. Each donor's leukapheresis produced roughly between roughly 0.85 and 9.5 billion PBMCs. To estimate repertoire size and how much clonotype sharing occurs between individuals, the study deeply sequenced the blood TCR repertoires of five healthy adults. Libraries were prepared and TCR repertoires were sequenced by different laboratories using diverse techniques, in order to increase sequencing depth and limit assay-specific biases. For each donor, CD4 naive and CD4 memory were each run on three plates, CD8 naive on two plates, and CD8 memory on one plate. General study outcomes and caveats: Sampling was limited to blood, and TCR repertoires in tissue likely differ from TCR repertoires in blood. Compared with non-shared clonotypes, clonotypes shared by all four sorted-subset donors had higher generation probabilities. Incomplete sequencing was indicated by rarefaction of sorted-subset datasets, despite the large sequencing depth. Naive subsets generally had larger estimated clonotype richness than memory subsets. Sharing across several donors was observed for around 5% of naive CD4, under 4% of naive CD8, 2% to 2.5% of memory CD4, and around 0.4% of memory CD8 clonotypes. The genetic and exposure-history diversity represented was limited by the small number of donors. Pairwise subsampling led to the expectation that sequencing depth would affect the degree of clonotype sharing among donors.

Trimming takes 3 bases off V and 5 bases off J; junction bases not matched to a gene: 6. Taken from the germline V gene, the CDR1 and CDR2 loops are SGHRS and YFSETQ. From the cysteine through the phenylalanine, the CDR3 covers 15 amino acids. The DNA shown is the 45-base CDR3, in frame from base 1. Donors were healthy HIV-negative adults with no recently reported acute infections or vaccinations. Every donor was a Caucasian adult living in Nashville, Tennessee, USA. CD4+ T cells were enriched through magnetic negative selection, after which naive cells were positively selected on CD45RA and the remaining negative fraction served as the memory subset. After blood collection by leukapheresis, PBMCs were isolated using Ficoll-Histopaque density gradient centrifugation and then cryopreserved in the vapor phase of liquid nitrogen. Purity and quantity of every magnetically sorted T cell population were checked by analytical flow cytometry. Genomic DNA was isolated from each sorted fraction and quantified by UV absorbance on a Nanodrop 2000c.

The rearranged chain carries TRBV5-1 and TRBJ2-7, with TRBD1 matching 12 junction bases. Material for sequencing was naive CD4+ T cells sorted from blood. In light of the paper, this sample's cell subset or site label describes: CD45RA+ positively selected. The TCR was taken from a woman aged 25 to 39 in good health. The DNA sequence is as follows: TGCGCCAGCAGCTGGGAAGGGACAGGGGGCCACGAGCAGTACTTC. It specifies CASSWEGTGGHEQYF.